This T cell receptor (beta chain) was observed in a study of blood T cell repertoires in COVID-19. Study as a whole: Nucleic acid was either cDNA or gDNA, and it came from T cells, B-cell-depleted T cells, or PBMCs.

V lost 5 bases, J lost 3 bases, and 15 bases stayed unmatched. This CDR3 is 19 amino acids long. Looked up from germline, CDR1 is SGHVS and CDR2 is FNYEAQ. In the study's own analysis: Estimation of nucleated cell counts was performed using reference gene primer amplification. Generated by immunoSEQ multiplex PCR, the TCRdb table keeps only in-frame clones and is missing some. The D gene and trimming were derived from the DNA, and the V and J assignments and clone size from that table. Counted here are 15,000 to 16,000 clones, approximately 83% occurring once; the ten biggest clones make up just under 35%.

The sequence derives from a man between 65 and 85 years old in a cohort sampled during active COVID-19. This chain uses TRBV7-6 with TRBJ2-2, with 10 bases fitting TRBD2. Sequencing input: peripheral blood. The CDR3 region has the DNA TGTGCCAGCAGCATCCCACGTGGTCTAGCGGGAGTTTACACCGGGGAGCTGTTTTTT. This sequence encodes CASSIPRGLAGVYTGELFF.